This is a list of T cell receptor beta chains from one sample in a study of response to subunit inactivated influenza vaccine. TCRdb reprocessed the RT-PCR reads with MiXCR, giving one entry per CDR3 protein. The sample carries 700,000 to 900,000 distinct CDR3 sequences, 21% recorded once. The input for sequencing was PBMCs from blood, taken approximately 5 days after vaccination. Every receptor here comes from a middle-aged man who received an inactivated influenza vaccine. The CDR3 runs from the conserved cysteine through the conserved F or W. The order of the fields is V gene, J gene, clone size, D gene, CDR3 DNA, CDR3 protein. The D gene is left open where the match is weak. Only part of the rows carry a size: once, few, many, or a class if the clone is expanded.

v_gene: TRBV20-1; j_gene: TRBJ2-2; abundance: few; d_gene: TRBD2; CDR3nt: TGCAGTGCTAAATGGGTGCGCGGGAGGAGGCGGACCGGGGAGCTGTTTTTT; CDR3aa: CSAKWVRGRRRTGELFF
v_gene: TRBV24-1; j_gene: TRBJ2-3; abundance: few; d_gene: -; CDR3nt: TGTGCCACCAGTGAGGGGTGGGCCACAGATACGCAGTATTTT; CDR3aa: CATSEGWATDTQYF
v_gene: TRBV15; j_gene: TRBJ2-7; abundance: -; d_gene: TRBD1; CDR3nt: TGTGCCACCAGCCCGACAGGGGATCCCTACGAGCAGTACTTC; CDR3aa: CATSPTGDPYEQYF
v_gene: TRBV20-1; j_gene: TRBJ2-3; abundance: -; d_gene: -; CDR3nt: TGCAGTGCTTCCAGGGAGGGGGGCACAGATACGCAGTATTTT; CDR3aa: CSASREGGTDTQYF
v_gene: TRBV19; j_gene: TRBJ2-1; abundance: -; d_gene: TRBD2; CDR3nt: TGTGCCAGTAGTATAAGAGCGGGAGGGTACAATGAGCAGTTCTTC; CDR3aa: CASSIRAGGYNEQFF
v_gene: TRBV5-1; j_gene: TRBJ1-4; abundance: -; d_gene: -; CDR3nt: TGCGCCAGCAGCTTGGAAGGCCACTATGAAAAACTGTTTTTT; CDR3aa: CASSLEGHYEKLFF
v_gene: TRBV7-9; j_gene: TRBJ2-7; abundance: few; d_gene: TRBD2; CDR3nt: TGTGCCAGCAGCCCTGGGAGGGAGGAGCAGTACTTC; CDR3aa: CASSPGREEQYF
v_gene: TRBV3-1; j_gene: TRBJ2-7; abundance: -; d_gene: -; CDR3nt: TGTGCCAGCACTTTACGGGGGACCTACGAGCAGTACTTC; CDR3aa: CASTLRGTYEQYF
v_gene: TRBV12-3/TRBV12-4; j_gene: TRBJ1-1; abundance: -; d_gene: -; CDR3nt: TGTGCCCTCAGTTTAGTAAATCGGTGGCAGGTCGACTTCCAAGCTTTCTTT; CDR3aa: CALSLVNRWQVDFQAFF
v_gene: TRBV24-1; j_gene: TRBJ2-1; abundance: -; d_gene: TRBD2; CDR3nt: TGTGCCACCAGTGACCCCACTAGCGGGAGTGCCTCCTACAATGAGCAGTTCTTC; CDR3aa: CATSDPTSGSASYNEQFF
v_gene: TRBV7-7; j_gene: TRBJ2-1; abundance: -; d_gene: TRBD1; CDR3nt: TGTGCCAGCAGCTTGACAGGGGGCACCGGTGAGCAGTTCTTC; CDR3aa: CASSLTGGTGEQFF
v_gene: TRBV5-5; j_gene: TRBJ2-2; abundance: few; d_gene: TRBD1; CDR3nt: TGTGCCAGCAGCTTGATGTTCGGGGCAGGGGGCAACACCGGGGAGCTGTTTTTT; CDR3aa: CASSLMFGAGGNTGELFF
v_gene: TRBV3-1; j_gene: TRBJ2-1; abundance: -; d_gene: -; CDR3nt: TGTGCCAGCAGCCCCCGGGATCGCTACAATGAGCAGTTCTTC; CDR3aa: CASSPRDRYNEQFF
v_gene: TRBV4-3; j_gene: TRBJ2-1; abundance: -; d_gene: TRBD1; CDR3nt: TGCGCCAGCAGCCCGTGGACAGGGGCCAACAATGAGCAGTTCTTC; CDR3aa: CASSPWTGANNEQFF
v_gene: TRBV7-9; j_gene: TRBJ1-1; abundance: few; d_gene: -; CDR3nt: TGTGCCAGCAGCCCCCCAGGCCATGAAGCTTTCTTT; CDR3aa: CASSPPGHEAFF
v_gene: TRBV4-3; j_gene: TRBJ2-1; abundance: few; d_gene: TRBD1; CDR3nt: TGCGCCAGCAGCCAGAGACAGGGAATCGATGAGCAGTTCTTC; CDR3aa: CASSQRQGIDEQFF
v_gene: TRBV20-1; j_gene: TRBJ1-5; abundance: -; d_gene: -; CDR3nt: TGCAGTGCTATAGGGGCCCCTAATCAGCCCCAGCATTTT; CDR3aa: CSAIGAPNQPQHF
v_gene: TRBV5-1; j_gene: TRBJ1-5; abundance: once; d_gene: TRBD1; CDR3nt: TGCGCCAGCAGCCCTGGACAGGGCCTTTCTCTCAATCAGCCCCAGCATTTT; CDR3aa: CASSPGQGLSLNQPQHF
v_gene: TRBV7-2; j_gene: TRBJ2-7; abundance: -; d_gene: TRBD1; CDR3nt: TGTGCCAGCAGCTTAGGCGGTACCGGGACAGGGTACTACGAGCAGTACTTC; CDR3aa: CASSLGGTGTGYYEQYF
v_gene: TRBV21-1; j_gene: TRBJ2-4; abundance: few; d_gene: -; CDR3nt: TGTGCCAGCAGCAAAGTGGGGTCCGAGACTAGCGGGGGGGCGTCCAAAAACATTCAGTACTTC; CDR3aa: CASSKVGSETSGGASKNIQYF
v_gene: TRBV5-1; j_gene: TRBJ2-3; abundance: -; d_gene: -; CDR3nt: TGCGCCAGCAGCTTGGCCTGGAGCACAGATACGCAGTATTTT; CDR3aa: CASSLAWSTDTQYF
v_gene: TRBV7-9; j_gene: TRBJ2-5; abundance: -; d_gene: TRBD1; CDR3nt: TGTGCCAGCAGCCTCGGACAGGGGGCTAAAGAGACCCAGTACTTC; CDR3aa: CASSLGQGAKETQYF
v_gene: TRBV5-1; j_gene: TRBJ2-1; abundance: few; d_gene: TRBD1; CDR3nt: TGCGCCAGCAGCCCGGACAGGGAGGTCTACAATGAGCAGTTCTTC; CDR3aa: CASSPDREVYNEQFF
v_gene: TRBV20-1; j_gene: TRBJ2-5; abundance: few; d_gene: -; CDR3nt: TGCAGTGCCGTTAGGGACGGAGGTACCGCGGAGACCCAGTACTTC; CDR3aa: CSAVRDGGTAETQYF
v_gene: TRBV5-1; j_gene: TRBJ2-3; abundance: few; d_gene: -; CDR3nt: TGCGCCAGCAGCTTGGAAAAGTTGGCAGATACGCAGTATTTT; CDR3aa: CASSLEKLADTQYF
v_gene: TRBV7-2; j_gene: TRBJ2-7; abundance: few; d_gene: TRBD1; CDR3nt: TGTGCCAGCAGACCCCAGGGGGCAGTTGGCGAGCAGTACTTC; CDR3aa: CASRPQGAVGEQYF
v_gene: TRBV24-1; j_gene: TRBJ2-2; abundance: -; d_gene: -; CDR3nt: TGTGCCACCAGTGACCTTGGACAGATGAACACCGGGGAGCTGTTTTTT; CDR3aa: CATSDLGQMNTGELFF
v_gene: TRBV6-5; j_gene: TRBJ2-5; abundance: -; d_gene: -; CDR3nt: TGTGCCAGCAGTTACGGGGGAAGCGGCCAAGAGACCCAGTACTTC; CDR3aa: CASSYGGSGQETQYF
v_gene: TRBV9; j_gene: TRBJ2-1; abundance: few; d_gene: TRBD1; CDR3nt: TGTGCCAGCAGCGTAGAGGAGACAGGGGTGGGGGAGCAGTTCTTC; CDR3aa: CASSVEETGVGEQFF
v_gene: TRBV5-1; j_gene: TRBJ2-5; abundance: few; d_gene: -; CDR3nt: TGCGCCAGCAGCCCCAACCCATCAACAGGGTTGCGAGAGACCCAGTACTTC; CDR3aa: CASSPNPSTGLRETQYF
v_gene: TRBV4-1; j_gene: TRBJ1-1; abundance: -; d_gene: -; CDR3nt: TGCGCCAGCAGCCAGTTAAGTAGGCCGGAAGCTTTCTTT; CDR3aa: CASSQLSRPEAFF
v_gene: TRBV15; j_gene: TRBJ2-1; abundance: few; d_gene: -; CDR3nt: TGTGCCACCAGCAGAGCTCTGGGGGAGCAGTTCTTC; CDR3aa: CATSRALGEQFF
v_gene: TRBV4-2; j_gene: TRBJ2-3; abundance: -; d_gene: -; CDR3nt: TGTGCCAGCAGCCAAGATGGTCGAGAGGATACGCAGTATTTT; CDR3aa: CASSQDGREDTQYF
v_gene: TRBV3-1; j_gene: TRBJ1-1; abundance: -; d_gene: TRBD1; CDR3nt: TGTGCCAGCAGCCCCCGGGACAGGGGTCACACTGAAGCTTTCTTT; CDR3aa: CASSPRDRGHTEAFF
v_gene: TRBV5-1; j_gene: TRBJ1-5; abundance: -; d_gene: -; CDR3nt: TGCGCCAGCAGCTTGGGAGGTATGAGCAATCAGCCCCAGCATTTT; CDR3aa: CASSLGGMSNQPQHF
v_gene: TRBV7-2; j_gene: TRBJ2-1; abundance: -; d_gene: -; CDR3nt: TGTGCCAGCAGCTCAGGACGGGCCACACCCAAATACTTC; CDR3aa: CASSSGRATPKYF
v_gene: TRBV12-3/TRBV12-4; j_gene: TRBJ2-3; abundance: few; d_gene: -; CDR3nt: TGTGCCAGCAGACCTACCACCTATAACACAGATACGCAGTATTTT; CDR3aa: CASRPTTYNTDTQYF
v_gene: TRBV30; j_gene: TRBJ2-3; abundance: -; d_gene: TRBD1; CDR3nt: TGTGCCTGGAAGTCTTGGGACAGATACACAGATACGCAGTATTTT; CDR3aa: CAWKSWDRYTDTQYF
v_gene: TRBV5-1; j_gene: TRBJ2-4; abundance: many; d_gene: TRBD1; CDR3nt: TGCGCCAGCAGCTTCGTACAGGGGTCCAAAAACATTCAGTACTTC; CDR3aa: CASSFVQGSKNIQYF